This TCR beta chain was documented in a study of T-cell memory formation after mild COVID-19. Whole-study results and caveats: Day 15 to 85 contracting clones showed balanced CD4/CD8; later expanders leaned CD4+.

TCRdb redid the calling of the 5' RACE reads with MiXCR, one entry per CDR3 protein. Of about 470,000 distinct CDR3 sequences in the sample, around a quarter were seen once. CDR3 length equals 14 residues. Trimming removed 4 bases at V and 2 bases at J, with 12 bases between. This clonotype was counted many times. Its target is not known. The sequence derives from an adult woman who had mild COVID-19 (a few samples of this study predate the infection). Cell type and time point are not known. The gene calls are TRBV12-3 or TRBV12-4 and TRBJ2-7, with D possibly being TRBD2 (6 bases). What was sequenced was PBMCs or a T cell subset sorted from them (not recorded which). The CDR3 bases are TGTGCCAGCAGTTCGTATAGCGGAACCTACGAGCAGTACTTC. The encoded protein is CASSSYSGTYEQYF.